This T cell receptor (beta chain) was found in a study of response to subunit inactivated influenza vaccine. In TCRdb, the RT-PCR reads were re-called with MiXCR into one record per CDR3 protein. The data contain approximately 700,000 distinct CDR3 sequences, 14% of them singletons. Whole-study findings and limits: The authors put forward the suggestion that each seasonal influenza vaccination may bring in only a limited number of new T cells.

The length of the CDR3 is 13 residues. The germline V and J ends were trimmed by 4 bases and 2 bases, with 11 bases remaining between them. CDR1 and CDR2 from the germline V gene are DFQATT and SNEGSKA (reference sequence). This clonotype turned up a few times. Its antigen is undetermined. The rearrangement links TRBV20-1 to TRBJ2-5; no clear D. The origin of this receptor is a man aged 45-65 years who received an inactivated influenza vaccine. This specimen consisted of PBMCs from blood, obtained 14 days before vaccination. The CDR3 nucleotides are TGCAGTGCTAATGGGCGAGCGCAAGAGACCCAGTACTTC. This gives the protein CSANGRAQETQYF.